Described below is a single T cell receptor (beta chain) sequence and its context. Here immunoSEQ multiplex PCR was the method, and the copy in TCRdb shows in-frame clones only, minus some. The sample has 150,000 to 200,000 clones, roughly 85% seen once. The V and J ends lost 4 bases and 3 bases respectively, with 7 bases between them. This CDR3 comprises 12 residues. The record originates from a study of blood T cell repertoires in COVID-19. For the study at large: PBMCs, B-cell-depleted T cells, or T cells were the source of the cDNA or gDNA that made up the material.

The genes are TRBV12-3 or TRBV12-4 and TRBJ2-7; TRBD1 might be the D (5 bases). The sequenced material came from peripheral blood. This TCR was sampled from a human donor with active or convalescent COVID-19. The donor label of this sample is uncertain. CDR3: CASSWGDYEQYF. The CDR3, as DNA: TGTGCCAGCAGTTGGGGCGACTACGAGCAGTACTTC.